These 29 T cell receptor beta chains were sequenced from one sample in a study of cytomegalovirus exposure and HLA in healthy donors. The data were produced by immunoSEQ multiplex PCR, yet TCRdb's version contains in-frame clones alone and is incomplete. Here the sample spans about 150,000 clones, approximately 86% being singletons. The sample taken for sequencing was PBMCs. The receptors come from a human donor in good health.

The chain carries TRBV2 and TRBJ2-3, with D perhaps matching TRBD1 (6 bases). The V gene's germline CDR1 is SNHLY and CDR2 FYNNEI. V was trimmed by 7 bases and J by 5 bases, leaving 7 bases between them. The CDR3 runs to 11 residues. CDR3 loop: CASKDRDTQYF. The CDR3 DNA reads as TGTGCCAGCAAGGACAGAGATACGCAGTATTTT.

Written as DNA, the CDR3 is TGTGCCAGCAGGGGGAGCGGGAACACCGGGGAGCTGTTTTTT. Residues: CASRGSGNTGELFF. The chain uses TRBV6-1 and TRBJ2-2; D may be TRBD2 (5 bases). This CDR3 has 14 residues. Trimming removed 6 bases from V and 1 base from J, with 9 bases in between. CDR1 and CDR2 (germline): MNHNS, SASEGT.

The table lists this clone with a few counts. The chain links TRBV7-9 to TRBJ1-6, with a weak D call TRBD1 (5 bases). Germline CDR1 is SEHNR and CDR2 is FQNEAQ (reference sequence). The germline V and J ends were trimmed by 3 bases and 9 bases, with 18 bases remaining between them. The CDR3 has 16 residues. The CDR3 DNA reads TGTGCCAGCAGCTTTCTAGACAGCCGTTCTGGTTCACCCCTCCACTTT. This encodes CASSFLDSRSGSPLHF. Variable domain in full (rest from reference TRBV7-9 and TRBJ1-6): DTGVSQNPRHKITKRGQNVTFRCDPISEHNRLYWYRQTLGQGPEFLTYFQNEAQLEKSRLLSDRFSAERPKGSFSTLEIQRTEQGDSAMYLCASSFLDSRSGSPLHFGNGTRLTVT.

This sequence joins TRBV4-1 and TRBJ2-5, with D unclear. The CDR3 totals 13 residues. V gave up 1 base and J gave up 4 bases, with 7 bases separating them. Germline V gene lookup returns CDR1 MGHRA and CDR2 YSYEKL. CDR3 coding DNA: TGCGCCAGCAGCCAAGTCCCGTCAGAGACCCAGTACTTC. It is translated as CASSQVPSETQYF.

The chain employs TRBV6-5 and TRBJ2-7, with 10 nucleotides matching TRBD2. Germline assignment: CDR1 MNHEY and CDR2 SVGAGI. V gave up 0 bases and J gave up 4 bases; unmatched junction bases: 6. This CDR3 spans 16 amino acids. The CDR3 here is CASSYSLSSGGYEQYF. CDR3 sequence (DNA): TGTGCCAGCAGTTACTCGTTATCTAGCGGGGGTTACGAGCAGTACTTC.

This chain joins TRBV13 and TRBJ2-7; 8 bases align to TRBD2. The length of the CDR3 is 14 residues. The germline V gene encodes CDR1 PRHDT and CDR2 FYEKMQ (reference sequence). Trimming at V came to 1 base and at J to 4 bases, leaving 3 bases not matched to a gene. Here the CDR3 reads CASSLETSEYEQYF. DNA for the CDR3: TGTGCCAGCAGCTTAGAGACTAGCGAATACGAGCAGTACTTC.

The rearrangement uses TRBV2 and TRBJ2-5; weak D call: TRBD1 (6 bases). The V gene's germline CDR1 is SNHLY and CDR2 FYNNEI. The CDR3 extends over 16 amino acids. V gave up 10 bases and J gave up 5 bases, with 26 bases separating them. CDR3 nucleotide sequence: TGTGCCACTCAACTACGAACAGGGATCCTCGGGGAGACCCAGTACTTC. It translates to CATQLRTGILGETQYF.

The rearrangement links TRBV12-5 to TRBJ2-7; D ambiguous. V was cut by 2 bases and J by 5 bases, with 7 bases left in between. This CDR3 is 12 amino acids long. The germline V gene has CDR1 LGHNT and CDR2 FRNRAP. The CDR3 DNA follows: TGTGCTAGTGGTTTGTGGTTAGACGAGCAGTACTTC. Its protein is CASGLWLDEQYF.

The chain links TRBV27 to TRBJ1-1; tentatively, D is TRBD1 (5 bases). V lost 3 bases, J lost 5 bases, and 10 bases lay in between. The germline gives CDR1 MNHEY, CDR2 SMNVEV (reference sequence). The CDR3 sequence is 13 residues long. CDR3 amino acids: CASSLRQQTEAFF. The DNA for the CDR3 is TGTGCCAGCAGTTTGAGACAGCAAACTGAAGCTTTCTTT.

This rearrangement joins TRBV7-9 to TRBJ2-2; 8 bases match TRBD1. The V gene end was trimmed by 5 bases and the J gene end by 0 bases; junction bases not matched to a gene: 2. The CDR3 is made up of 15 amino acids. Germline CDR1 SEHNR, CDR2 FQNEAQ (reference sequence). The CDR3 nucleotides are TGTGCCAGCAGCCAGGGGGCGTCGAACACCGGGGAGCTGTTTTTT. The encoded protein is CASSQGASNTGELFF.

On this clone itself: An end of the junction differs from the germline gene, which may be a read error. The rearrangement uses TRBV5-8 and TRBJ2-1; TRBD1 aligns across 8 bases. The CDR3 has 15 amino acids. Germline-derived CDR1 and CDR2 are SGHTS and YDEGEE. CDR3 in amino acids: CASSLDGTGWDEQFF. CDR3 in DNA: TGTGCCAGCAGTTTGGACGGGACAGGCTGGGATGAGCAGTTCTTC.

This chain links TRBV10-1 with TRBJ2-1; TRBD2 aligns across 7 bases. The V gene's germline CDR1 is WNHNN and CDR2 SYGVQD (reference sequence). This CDR3 has 13 amino acids. V lost 7 bases and J lost 7; bases outside the gene matches: 7. Written as DNA, the CDR3 is TGCGCCAGCAACGGTGAGGGAGGGAATGAGCAGTTCTTC. Translation: CASNGEGGNEQFF.

The chain joins TRBV29-1 to TRBJ2-1, with unresolved D. CDR1 and CDR2 (germline): SQVTM, ANQGSEA. Trimming removed 3 bases from V and 2 bases from J, with 11 bases in between. The CDR3 runs to 14 residues. Here the CDR3 DNA reads TGCAGCGTTGACGGGTTCCACGCCTACAATGAGCAGTTCTTC. Translating it yields CSVDGFHAYNEQFF.

The V and J genes are TRBV5-4 and TRBJ1-4; a possible D gene is TRBD1 (5 bases). Trimming took off 0 bases at V and 8 bases at J, with 14 bases between the two ends. Germline CDR1 SGHNT, CDR2 YYREEE (reference sequence). The CDR3 contains 15 residues. Here the CDR3 DNA reads TGTGCCAGCAGCTTGGGGGGGGGACTAGACGAAAAACTGTTTTTT. Translated, it gives CASSLGGGLDEKLFF.

CDR3 region: CASSYVGASTDTQYF. The CDR3 DNA sequence: TGTGCCAGCAGTTACGTGGGAGCTAGCACAGATACGCAGTATTTT. This chain uses TRBV6-6 with TRBJ2-3; weak D call: TRBD2 (5 bases). Trimming shortened V by 2 bases and J by 0 bases, and 9 bases separated the two germline ends. This CDR3 comprises 15 residues. Germline loops: CDR1 MNHNY, CDR2 SVGAGI (reference sequence).

The chain recombines TRBV7-6 with TRBJ2-1; D is uncertain. The ends were cut back, 1 base at V and 0 bases at J, with 13 bases in the middle. Germline V gives CDR1 SGHVS, CDR2 FNYEAQ. The CDR3 is 17 residues long. The DNA for the CDR3 is TGTGCCAGCAGCTTAGTTCAGGCCCAAAGCTCCTACAATGAGCAGTTCTTC. Protein product: CASSLVQAQSSYNEQFF.

This chain uses TRBV5-6 with TRBJ2-3, with D possibly TRBD2 on 6 matching bases. V lost 5 bases to trimming and J lost 0 bases, with 16 bases between them. CDR1 is SGHDT, CDR2 YYEEEE, per germline. The CDR3 is made up of 16 amino acids. The CDR3 region has the DNA TGTGCCAGCAGTCGGATGCTAGCGCTCAGCACAGATACGCAGTATTTT. It is translated as CASSRMLALSTDTQYF.

To note about this clone: Germline is not matched at one junction end, which may reflect a read error. The CDR3 sequence: CASSVSMSARALYGYTF. The DNA of the CDR3 is TGTGCCAGCAGTGTATCTATGTCCGCCAGGGCCCTTTATGGCTACACCTTC. The chain combines TRBV27 with TRBJ1-2; TRBD1 is a possible D gene (5 bases). CDR1 is MNHEY, CDR2 SMNVEV, per germline (reference sequence). The CDR3 has 17 amino acids.

V is TRBV15 and J is TRBJ1-6; 9 positions match TRBD1. The CDR3 has 16 amino acids. The trim removed 1 base at V and 9 bases at J, leaving 7 bases unmatched. Germline CDR1 and CDR2: LNHNV and YYDKDF (reference sequence). DNA of the CDR3: TGTGCCACCAGCAGAGTTGGGACAGGGCAAGGTTCACCCCTCCACTTT. Translated: CATSRVGTGQGSPLHF.

CDR3 bases: TGTGCCAGCAGCCAATCCCAGAACACTGAAGCTTTCTTT. Translating gives CASSQSQNTEAFF. The genes are TRBV14 and TRBJ1-1; no definite D call. Trimming took off 2 bases at V and 1 base at J, with 5 bases between the two ends. Germline V gene data show CDR1 as SGHDN and CDR2 as FVKESK. The CDR3 has 13 residues.

The CDR3 region has the DNA TGCAGGGCTGAGGGAGAGACCCAGTACTTC. This sequence encodes CRAEGETQYF. The chain couples TRBV20-1 to TRBJ2-5; TRBD2 might be the D (5 bases). From germline, CDR1 is DFQATT and CDR2 SNEGSKA (reference sequence). This CDR3 has 10 residues.

This clone showed up just a few times. The chain links TRBV19 to TRBJ1-2; perhaps TRBD1 as D (5 bases). This CDR3 region has 15 residues. Per germline, CDR1 LNHDA and CDR2 SQIVND (reference sequence). Trimming shortened V by 3 bases and J by 4 bases, and 15 bases separated the two germline ends. In DNA form, the CDR3 reads TGTGCCAGTAGTATCGACAGTACATTACGCTATGGCTACACCTTC. Translated: CASSIDSTLRYGYTF.

This sequence joins TRBV6-1 and TRBJ2-3; D perhaps matches TRBD1 (5 bases). The germline CDR1 and CDR2 sequences are MNHNS and SASEGT. The V and J ends lost 6 bases and 0 bases respectively, with 13 bases between them. The CDR3 is 15 amino acids. The DNA of the CDR3 is TGTGCCAGCAGGGATAGGTCAGGGAGCACAGATACGCAGTATTTT. This codes for CASRDRSGSTDTQYF.

The chain joins TRBV6-1 to TRBJ2-1; 10 nucleotides line up with TRBD2. The length of the CDR3 is 19 residues. Germline values: CDR1 MNHNS, CDR2 SASEGT. Trimming cost V 2 bases and J 1 base; bases outside gene matches: 11. The CDR3 loop reads CASSERHYPSGSSYNEQFF. CDR3 bases: TGTGCCAGCAGTGAACGTCACTACCCTAGCGGGAGTTCCTACAATGAGCAGTTCTTC.

The rearrangement links TRBV13 to TRBJ2-3; 13 bases match TRBD2. V dropped 0 bases and J dropped 4; count of bases not matched to a gene: 7. CDR3 length: 18 amino acids. Germline V gives CDR1 PRHDT, CDR2 FYEKMQ (reference sequence). The CDR3 nucleotides read TGTGCCAGCAGCTTAGGACTAGCGGGAGGGCCGAGCTCAGATACGCAGTATTTT. Its translation: CASSLGLAGGPSSDTQYF.

This clone is a singleton in its sample. This sequence joins TRBV4-1 and TRBJ2-3, with D possibly being TRBD2 (5 bases). Germline assignment: CDR1 MGHRA and CDR2 YSYEKL. The CDR3 runs 16 residues. V lost 2 bases to trimming and J lost 0 bases, with 12 bases between them. Written as DNA, the CDR3 is TGCGCCAGCAGCCAATCATCCGAGGGAAGCACAGATACGCAGTATTTT. It encodes CASSQSSEGSTDTQYF.

Remarks on this clone: An end of the junction differs from the germline gene, which may be a read error. This chain uses TRBV6-1 with TRBJ2-1; D gene unclear. The CDR3 length is 16 residues. Per germline, CDR1 MNHNS and CDR2 SASEGT. CDR3: CASSKALWSRVNEQFF. CDR3 sequence (DNA): TGTGCCAGCAGTAAAGCTCTTTGGAGTAGAGTGAATGAGCAGTTCTTC.

This chain connects TRBV5-1 to TRBJ1-5; D is undetermined. Between the trimmed V and J ends, which lost 0 bases and 0 bases, there was a span of 10 bases. CDR3 size: 16 residues. Per germline, CDR1 SGHRS and CDR2 YFSETQ. The CDR3 region has the DNA TGCGCCAGCAGCTTGGAGCCGGGAGGTAGCAATCAGCCCCAGCATTTT. This gives the protein CASSLEPGGSNQPQHF.

The rearrangement uses TRBV7-9 and TRBJ1-5; perhaps TRBD1 as D (6 bases). The germline V gene has CDR1 SEHNR and CDR2 FQNEAQ (reference sequence). The CDR3 totals 16 residues. With 3 bases removed from V and 3 bases from J, the gap between germline ends came to 15 bases. This CDR3 is CASSLAGTKFNQPQHF. The CDR3 DNA reads as TGTGCCAGCAGCTTGGCCGGGACAAAATTCAATCAGCCCCAGCATTTT.